This is a list of T cell receptor beta chains from one sample in a study of shared clonotypes between healthy human individuals. The assay was immunoSEQ multiplex PCR, and TCRdb's table has in-frame clones only and misses some. In the table there are hundreds of thousands of clones, less than 85% of which are singletons. Sequenced sample: memory CD4+ T cells sorted from blood. The receptors derive from a man aged 25 to 40 in good health. CDR3s include the opening cysteine and the closing phenylalanine or tryptophan. Each record gives: D gene, clone size, J gene, V gene, CDR3 protein, CDR3 DNA. The D gene is left open where the match is weak. Clone size, where shown, is once, few, many, or a class for clones that have expanded.

. | . | TRBJ2-1 | TRBV25-1 | CASSEYDDSAAWNEQFF | TGTGCCAGCAGTGAATACGACGATTCCGCAGCCTGGAATGAGCAGTTCTTC
. | . | TRBJ2-4 | TRBV11-3 | CASSSGGTTKNIQYF | TGTGCCAGCAGCTCCGGGGGCACTACCAAAAACATTCAGTACTTC
. | . | TRBJ2-7 | TRBV11-3 | CASSLGATYEQYF | TGTGCCAGCAGCTTAGGCGCCACCTACGAGCAGTACTTC
TRBD1 | few | TRBJ1-1 | TRBV11-2 | CASSFSPPGQGDPEAFF | TGTGCCAGCAGCTTCTCCCCCCCGGGACAGGGAGATCCTGAAGCTTTCTTT
. | . | TRBJ2-7 | TRBV5-5 | CASSFRTDYEQYF | TGTGCCAGCAGCTTCCGGACGGACTACGAGCAGTACTTC
TRBD1 | . | TRBJ2-7 | TRBV10-3 | CAINRDRGEEQYF | TGTGCCATCAATAGGGACAGGGGTGAAGAGCAGTACTTC
. | . | TRBJ2-5 | TRBV18 | CASSPTQGQETQYF | TGTGCCAGCTCACCTACCCAGGGACAAGAGACCCAGTACTTC
. | once | TRBJ2-6 | TRBV6-6 | CASSSSLGANVLTF | TGTGCCAGCAGCTCCTCCCTGGGGGCCAACGTCCTGACTTTC
. | many | TRBJ2-3 | TRBV5-4 | CASSLSGSDTQYF | TGTGCCAGCAGCTTAAGCGGGTCAGATACGCAGTATTTT
TRBD1 | . | TRBJ2-3 | TRBV5-4 | CASSSGGLLFTDTQYF | TGTGCCAGCAGCTCAGGGGGTCTTCTTTTCACAGATACGCAGTATTTT
. | . | TRBJ1-5 | TRBV27 | CASRGGADQPQHF | TGTGCCAGCAGGGGGGGCGCGGATCAGCCCCAGCATTTT
TRBD1 | . | TRBJ2-5 | TRBV28 | CASGDRGPGETQYF | TGTGCCAGCGGGGACAGGGGGCCGGGAGAGACCCAGTACTTC
. | . | TRBJ1-3 | TRBV28 | CASSPYRAGNTIYF | TGTGCCAGCAGCCCGTACAGGGCTGGAAACACCATATATTTT
. | few | TRBJ2-7 | TRBV6-1 | CASSRPSEQYF | TGTGCCAGCAGTCGACCAAGCGAGCAGTACTTC
. | . | TRBJ2-7 | TRBV18 | CASSRRDLEQYF | TGTGCCAGCTCACGCAGGGACTTGGAGCAGTACTTC
. | . | TRBJ2-3 | TRBV27 | CASSTWGGTDTQYF | TGTGCCAGCAGTACCTGGGGAGGAACAGATACGCAGTATTTT
. | . | TRBJ2-3 | TRBV18 | CASSPLSTDTQYF | TGTGCCAGCTCACCCCTCAGCACAGATACGCAGTATTTT
TRBD1 | . | TRBJ2-4 | TRBV19 | CASSIGTGRTKNIQYF | TGTGCCAGTAGTATTGGGACAGGGAGGACCAAAAACATTCAGTACTTC
. | . | TRBJ2-1 | TRBV5-1 | CASSLQLSREQFF | TGCGCCAGCAGCTTGCAATTGTCGAGGGAGCAGTTCTTC
. | once | TRBJ2-7 | TRBV12-5 | CASGLDSGLPFYEQYF | TGTGCTAGTGGTTTGGATTCGGGACTCCCATTCTACGAGCAGTACTTC
. | . | TRBJ1-1 | TRBV29-1 | CSAKDSRNTEAFF | TGCAGCGCTAAGGACAGCCGCAACACTGAAGCTTTCTTT
TRBD1 | . | TRBJ2-1 | TRBV9 | CASSAGQGDYNEQFF | TGTGCCAGCAGCGCCGGACAGGGGGATTACAATGAGCAGTTCTTC
. | . | TRBJ1-1 | TRBV19 | CASSGQGFSEAFF | TGTGCCAGTAGCGGGCAGGGGTTTTCTGAAGCTTTCTTT
. | . | TRBJ1-1 | TRBV10-2 | CASSDWGGDTEAFF | TGCGCCAGCAGTGACTGGGGTGGGGACACTGAAGCTTTCTTT
. | . | TRBJ2-3 | TRBV5-4 | CASSLASRTDTQYF | TGTGCCAGCAGCTTGGCCTCACGCACAGATACGCAGTATTTT
. | . | TRBJ1-5 | TRBV6-1 | CASRALVVNQPQHF | TGTGCCAGCAGGGCCTTAGTGGTCAATCAGCCCCAGCATTTT
TRBD1 | . | TRBJ2-7 | TRBV11-3 | CASSFGQAEQYF | TGTGCCAGCAGCTTCGGACAGGCTGAGCAGTACTTC
. | . | TRBJ2-1 | TRBV28 | CASCYGTGNNEQFF | TGTGCCAGCTGTTACGGAACAGGGAACAATGAGCAGTTCTTC
TRBD1 | . | TRBJ2-7 | TRBV7-3 | CASSLNTGAEQYF | TGTGCCAGCAGCCTCAACACAGGGGCCGAGCAGTACTTC
TRBD1 | . | TRBJ1-2 | TRBV6-5 | CASSLTGNYGYTF | TGTGCCAGCAGCTTGACAGGGAACTATGGCTACACCTTC
TRBD2 | . | TRBJ2-3 | TRBV7-3 | CASSKREGDTQYF | TGTGCCAGCAGCAAGCGGGAGGGGGATACGCAGTATTTT
. | . | TRBJ2-1 | TRBV5-4 | CASSLISYNEQFF | TGTGCCAGCAGCTTGATCAGCTACAATGAGCAGTTCTTC
. | . | TRBJ2-7 | TRBV6-4 | CASSDSLGQGYYEQYF | TGTGCCAGCAGTGACTCACTGGGGCAGGGGTACTACGAGCAGTACTTC
TRBD1 | . | TRBJ2-1 | TRBV6-1 | CASSERQGSYNEQFF | TGTGCCAGCAGTGAACGACAGGGTTCCTACAATGAGCAGTTCTTC
TRBD1 | . | TRBJ2-7 | TRBV7-2 | CASSSRQGKAYEQYF | TGTGCCAGCAGCTCGCGACAGGGGAAAGCCTACGAGCAGTACTTC
TRBD1 | . | TRBJ1-2 | TRBV29-1 | CSVDSPEGDRGHGYTF | TGCAGCGTTGATTCTCCCGAGGGGGACAGGGGGCACGGCTACACCTTC
. | . | TRBJ1-1 | TRBV5-1 | CASSRGGVNTEAFF | TGCGCCAGCAGCAGGGGGGGAGTGAACACTGAAGCTTTCTTT
TRBD1 | few | TRBJ2-1 | TRBV7-6 | CASSLFQGENEQFF | TGTGCCAGCAGCTTATTTCAGGGGGAGAATGAGCAGTTCTTC
TRBD2 | . | TRBJ2-1 | TRBV18 | CASSRRGGSVEVLDNEQFF | TGTGCCAGCTCACGGAGGGGCGGGAGTGTCGAGGTTCTTGACAATGAGCAGTTCTTC
. | few | TRBJ2-5 | TRBV11-2 | CASSLGRGGETQYF | TGTGCCAGCAGCTTAGGCAGGGGTGGGGAGACCCAGTACTTC
. | . | TRBJ2-2 | TRBV2 | CASSARRETGELFF | TGTGCCAGCAGCGCCAGGAGAGAAACCGGGGAGCTGTTTTTT
. | few | TRBJ1-4 | TRBV20-1 | CSAAGDEKLFF | TGCAGTGCGGCAGGGGATGAAAAACTGTTTTTT
. | . | TRBJ1-2 | TRBV5-4 | CASSQRPVVGGYTF | TGTGCCAGCAGCCAAAGACCGGTGGTCGGTGGCTACACCTTC
. | . | TRBJ2-5 | TRBV2 | CASSEEQGGEETQYF | TGTGCCAGCAGTGAAGAGCAGGGCGGGGAAGAGACCCAGTACTTC
. | . | TRBJ1-1 | TRBV2 | CASSGVGGSTEAFF | TGTGCCAGCAGTGGTGTCGGAGGGAGCACTGAAGCTTTCTTT
. | few | TRBJ2-7 | TRBV29-1 | CSVVSPDSSYEQYF | TGCAGCGTTGTTTCCCCGGACAGCTCCTACGAGCAGTACTTC
. | . | TRBJ2-7 | TRBV11-2 | CASRAGTQPRYEQYF | TGTGCCAGCAGGGCTGGGACCCAACCACGGTACGAGCAGTACTTC
. | many | TRBJ2-1 | TRBV5-1 | CASSLAGPNNEQFF | TGCGCCAGCAGCTTGGCGGGACCTAACAATGAGCAGTTCTTC
TRBD1 | . | TRBJ1-1 | TRBV28 | CASTWDRGKAFF | TGTGCCAGCACCTGGGACAGGGGGAAAGCTTTCTTT
. | . | TRBJ2-3 | TRBV9 | CASSVRPSTDTQYF | TGTGCCAGCAGCGTTAGGCCTAGCACAGATACGCAGTATTTT
. | few | TRBJ1-2 | TRBV7-2 | CASSLIGEVYGYTF | TGTGCCAGCAGCTTAATAGGGGAGGTCTATGGCTACACCTTC
. | . | TRBJ2-2 | TRBV2 | CASNGPHGGELFF | TGTGCCAGCAACGGGCCCCACGGCGGGGAGCTGTTTTTT
TRBD1 | . | TRBJ1-3 | TRBV15 | CATSRGTAMGNTIYF | TGTGCCACCAGCAGGGGGACAGCCATGGGAAACACCATATATTTT
. | . | TRBJ1-5 | TRBV30 | CAWSVQSGPQHF | TGTGCCTGGAGTGTACAGAGTGGGCCCCAGCATTTT
. | . | TRBJ1-1 | TRBV2 | CASSLARDTEAFF | TGTGCCAGCAGTCTAGCGCGGGACACTGAAGCTTTCTTT
TRBD1 | . | TRBJ2-1 | TRBV19 | CASSRPGQGRIEQFF | TGTGCCAGTAGTAGACCGGGACAGGGGAGAATTGAGCAGTTCTTC
TRBD1 | once | TRBJ2-3 | TRBV2 | CASSPRTGGTDTQYF | TGTGCCAGCAGCCCCCGGACAGGGGGAACAGATACGCAGTATTTT